This T cell receptor (beta chain) was recovered during a study of blood T cell repertoires in COVID-19. Germline V gene sequence: CDR1 SGHVS, CDR2 FQNEAQ. The CDR3 length is 15 residues. The V end lost 1 base, the J end lost 0 bases, and 7 bases lay between the germline ends. This clone was counted between two and nine times. Some clones are missing from TCRdb's copy, which holds only in-frame ones; the method was immunoSEQ multiplex PCR. In the table there are some 150,000 clones, around 84% of which are singletons. Material for sequencing was peripheral blood. This TCR came from a human donor in a cohort sampled during active COVID-19. J is TRBJ1-5 and V is TRBV7-8; perhaps TRBD1 as D (6 bases). The CDR3 loop is CASSLDRVSNQPQHF. CDR3 bases: TGTGCCAGCAGCTTAGACAGGGTTAGCAATCAGCCCCAGCATTTT. The whole variable domain, filled in from reference TRBV7-8 and TRBJ1-5, reads GAGVSQSPRYKVAKRGQDVALRCDPISGHVSLFWYQQALGQGPEFLTYFQNEAQLDKSGLPSDRFFAERPEGSVSTLKIQRTQQEDSAVYLCASSLDRVSNQPQHFGDGTRLSIL.